These 25 T cell receptor beta chains came from one sample sequenced in a study of post-analysis software for immune sequencing data. The authors incorporated unique molecular identifiers into the TCR beta cDNA libraries. TCRdb used MiXCR to reprocess the PCR reads, holding one entry per CDR3 protein. This table has roughly 600,000 distinct CDR3 sequences, roughly two fifths appearing once. These receptors have no identified antigens. General study findings and limits: Comparison of patients with controls showed about 5 TRBV segments more frequent in patients, TRBV5-6, TRBV5-1 and TRBV20-1 among them.

Sequencing used blood. The receptors stem from a girl aged 10 to 17 with multiple sclerosis.

This clonotype showed up just a few times. V and J are TRBV12-3 or TRBV12-4 and TRBJ2-7, with D tentatively TRBD2 (6 bases). The V and J ends lost 2 bases and 2 bases respectively, with 16 bases between them. The CDR3 is made up of 16 amino acids. Here the CDR3 reads CASSLRGGTRTYEQYF. The DNA for the CDR3 is TGTGCCAGCAGTTTACGCGGCGGGACTCGCACCTACGAGCAGTACTTC.

The chain's CDR3 is CASSPRGSGYEQYF. The CDR3 DNA sequence: TGTGCCAGCAGCCCTCGCGGTAGCGGATACGAGCAGTACTTC. The genes are TRBV6-6 and TRBJ2-7; maybe TRBD2 (6 bases). CDR1 MNHNY and CDR2 SVGAGI come from the germline V gene (reference sequence). V gave up 6 bases and J gave up 4 bases, with 16 bases separating them. The CDR3 runs 14 residues.

This clonotype was detected once. The V gene is TRBV12-5, the J gene TRBJ2-1; the D gene is possibly TRBD1 (6 bases). Germline CDR1 reads LGHNT; CDR2 reads FRNRAP. This CDR3 comprises 15 residues. Deletions cut 7 bases from V and 8 bases from J, with 21 bases between. The CDR3 spells CASAARTGPGDEQFF. The CDR3 coding sequence is TGTGCTAGTGCCGCTAGAACAGGGCCCGGGGATGAGCAGTTCTTC.

This clonotype came up a few times. This chain uses TRBV12-3 or TRBV12-4 with TRBJ2-1; maybe TRBD1 (6 bases). V was shortened by 2 bases and J by 0 bases, with 20 bases between the two germline ends. The CDR3 contains 19 residues. CDR3 amino acids: CASSLLARGSDISYNEQFF. The DNA for the CDR3 is TGTGCCAGCAGTTTATTGGCCAGGGGATCCGACATCTCCTACAATGAGCAGTTCTTC.

The CDR3 here is CASRLRDSLSPLHF. The CDR3 bases are TGTGCCAGCAGATTGCGGGACAGTTTATCACCCCTCCACTTT. The genes are TRBV6-6 and TRBJ1-6, with 7 bases aligning to TRBD1. J gave up 10 bases and V 6 bases, and 9 bases lay outside the gene matches. There are 14 residues in the CDR3. Germline assignment: CDR1 MNHNY and CDR2 SVGAGI (reference sequence).

V usage is TRBV20-1 and J usage is TRBJ2-5; 7 positions agree with TRBD2. Germline V gives CDR1 DFQATT, CDR2 SNEGSKA (reference sequence). CDR3 length: 14 amino acids. V shed 6 bases and J 5 bases; nucleotides not matched to a gene: 12. The CDR3 coding sequence is TGCAGTGCAACTAGCAGGGAGGGCCTGGAGACCCAGTACTTC. It yields the protein CSATSREGLETQYF.

This clonotype was picked up a small number of times. The chain couples TRBV12-1 to TRBJ2-3. TRBV12-1 is an annotated pseudogene. This CDR3 is 14 amino acids long. CDR3 residues: CASSFPRTPDTQYF. The CDR3 DNA follows: TGTGCCAGCAGCTTTCCTCGAACCCCAGATACGCAGTATTTT.

V is TRBV20-1 and J is TRBJ2-6; no definite D call. The CDR3 extends over 14 amino acids. Germline values: CDR1 DFQATT, CDR2 SNEGSKA (reference sequence). V lost 5 bases and J 0 bases, leaving 8 bases between the germline ends. CDR3: CSAARSSGANVLTF. The CDR3 nucleotides read TGCAGTGCTGCAAGGTCCTCTGGGGCCAACGTCCTGACTTTC.

This clonotype has only a few counts. The rearrangement joins TRBV6-1 to TRBJ2-7, with D uncertain. CDR1 is MNHNS, CDR2 SASEGT, per germline. CDR3 length: 12 residues. Trimming cost V 0 bases and J 0 bases, with 0 bases left between them. The CDR3 DNA reads TGTGCCAGCAGTGAAGCCTCCTACGAGCAGTACTTC. Protein sequence: CASSEASYEQYF.

This clonotype was counted only a few times. The J gene is TRBJ2-3, the V gene TRBV6-1; 7 bases are shared with TRBD2. There are 15 residues in the CDR3. V lost 5 bases, J lost 1 base, and 6 bases stayed unmatched. The germline V gene encodes CDR1 MNHNS and CDR2 SASEGT. CDR3 sequence reads: CASSLGGPGTDTQYF. The CDR3 bases are TGTGCCAGCAGTTTGGGAGGGCCCGGCACAGATACGCAGTATTTT.

V and J are TRBV4-1 and TRBJ2-7, with D perhaps matching TRBD2 (5 bases). The CDR3 loop spans 13 amino acids. In germline, CDR1 is MGHRA, CDR2 YSYEKL. V lost 1 base, J lost 6 bases, and 10 bases lay in between. The CDR3 DNA sequence: TGCGCCAGCAGCCAAGTAGGCGAGGGCGAGCAGTACTTC. Translated: CASSQVGEGEQYF.

The chain uses TRBV20-1 and TRBJ2-7; maybe TRBD2 (6 bases). The V end was cut by 3 bases, the J end by 0 bases, with 15 bases between. The CDR3 length is 15 residues. Germline loops: CDR1 DFQATT, CDR2 SNEGSKA (reference sequence). CDR3 sequence (DNA): TGCAGTGCTAGCAACCCCCTCGGGAGCTCCTACGAGCAGTACTTC. Translation: CSASNPLGSSYEQYF.

The rearrangement joins TRBV7-2 to TRBJ1-5; D is ambiguous. V shed 2 bases and J shed 0 bases, with 11 bases lying between them. In germline, CDR1 is SGHTA, CDR2 FQGNSA. The CDR3 has 16 amino acids. The CDR3 loop is CASSLNSGYSNQPQHF. The CDR3 coding sequence is TGTGCCAGCAGCTTAAACAGCGGATATAGCAATCAGCCCCAGCATTTT.

This clonotype was counted only a few times. This CDR3 is CASSQRTGVEEKLFF. The DNA for the CDR3 is TGCGCCAGCAGCCAACGGACAGGTGTTGAAGAAAAACTGTTTTTT. The V gene is TRBV4-1, the J gene TRBJ1-4, with 7 bases lining up with TRBD1. With V trimmed by 2 bases and J by 8 bases, 8 bases remained unmatched. The CDR3 contains 15 residues. CDR1 MGHRA and CDR2 YSYEKL come from the germline V gene.

J is TRBJ2-1 and V is TRBV5-5; D is uncertain. Germline V gives CDR1 SGHKS, CDR2 YYEKEE (reference sequence). The V and J ends lost 5 bases and 0 bases respectively, with 12 bases between them. The CDR3 sequence is 15 residues long. This chain's CDR3 is CASRRLVVSYNEQFF. The CDR3 DNA reads as TGTGCCAGCAGAAGACTGGTGGTCTCCTACAATGAGCAGTTCTTC.

The chain employs TRBV6-1 and TRBJ2-7; D gene ambiguous. V was cut by 7 bases and J by 4 bases, with 17 bases left in between. Per germline, CDR1 MNHNS and CDR2 SASEGT. The CDR3 contains 14 residues. CDR3 loop: CASMVTHQLYEQYF. The CDR3 coding sequence is TGTGCCAGCATGGTAACCCACCAATTATACGAGCAGTACTTC.

The V call is TRBV27, the J call TRBJ2-1; D possibly corresponds to TRBD2 (6 bases). V was shortened by 5 bases and J by 5 bases, with 13 bases between the two germline ends. Germline-derived CDR1 and CDR2 are MNHEY and SMNVEV (reference sequence). The CDR3 totals 14 residues. CDR3 residues: CASSKAGPNNEQFF. The DNA of the CDR3 is TGTGCCAGCAGTAAGGCGGGACCTAACAATGAGCAGTTCTTC.

The chain links TRBV11-3 to TRBJ2-1; TRBD2 matches at 8 bases. Losses at the gene ends were 5 bases for V and 7 bases for J; bases not matched to a gene: 10. The CDR3 contains 15 residues. Germline values: CDR1 SGHNT, CDR2 YENEEA. CDR3 nucleotide sequence: TGTGCCAGCAGCCCCCGGGAGGGCCATTTGAATGAGCAGTTCTTC. Protein: CASSPREGHLNEQFF.

The V call is TRBV20-1, the J call TRBJ2-7; D call uncertain. Looked up from germline, CDR1 is DFQATT and CDR2 is SNEGSKA (reference sequence). V shed 5 bases and J shed 4 bases, with 6 bases lying between them. The CDR3 length is 10 residues. The CDR3 DNA follows: TGCAGTGCTTTACTATACGAGCAGTACTTC. Translation: CSALLYEQYF.

V usage is TRBV10-3 and J usage is TRBJ2-4; the D gene is possibly TRBD1 (6 bases). The germline V and J ends were trimmed by 1 base and 0 bases, with 16 bases remaining between them. This CDR3 has 18 amino acids. The germline V gene encodes CDR1 ENHRY and CDR2 SYGVKD. The CDR3 reads CAISEWRTDKLAKNIQYF. The CDR3 nucleotides are TGTGCCATCAGTGAGTGGAGGACAGACAAATTAGCCAAAAACATTCAGTACTTC.

The rearrangement joins TRBV12-3 or TRBV12-4 to TRBJ2-1; 7 bases agree with TRBD2. With 6 bases clipped from V and 1 base from J, the junction kept 12 bases outside the gene matches. CDR3 length equals 17 residues. The CDR3 reads CASRGRLASGSYNEQFF. In DNA, the CDR3 is TGTGCCAGCAGAGGTCGATTGGCTAGCGGTTCCTACAATGAGCAGTTCTTC.

This clonotype occurred a few times. V usage is TRBV20-1 and J usage is TRBJ2-3; TRBD2 is a possible D gene (6 bases). CDR1 and CDR2 from the germline V gene are DFQATT and SNEGSKA (reference sequence). V was cut by 4 bases and J by 0 bases, with 11 bases left in between. This CDR3 comprises 14 residues. The CDR3 coding sequence is TGCAGTGCTAAACTAGCTCTCAGCACAGATACGCAGTATTTT. It yields the protein CSAKLALSTDTQYF.

This clonotype was found a few times. The chain uses TRBV29-1 and TRBJ2-1; TRBD1 matches 8 bases. V lost 4 bases to trimming and J lost 4 bases; unmatched junction nucleotides: 6. The CDR3 consists of 14 residues. Germline CDR1 reads SQVTM; CDR2 reads ANQGSEA. CDR3 amino acids: CSVGDRGIYNEQFF. CDR3 bases: TGCAGCGTTGGCGACAGGGGAATTTACAATGAGCAGTTCTTC.

The gene calls are TRBV7-9 and TRBJ2-7, with TRBD2 identical over 8 bases. Per germline, CDR1 SEHNR and CDR2 FQNEAQ (reference sequence). The CDR3 runs to 14 residues. V lost 5 bases, J lost 3 bases, and 6 bases stayed unmatched. The CDR3 sequence is CASSPDSGGYEQYF. CDR3 nucleotides: TGTGCCAGCAGCCCCGACAGCGGGGGCTACGAGCAGTACTTC.

This clonotype has a handful of counts. This sequence joins TRBV5-1 and TRBJ2-1, with D perhaps TRBD2 (7 bases). V was trimmed by 3 bases and J by 1 base, leaving 14 bases between them. CDR3 length: 16 amino acids. Germline V gives CDR1 SGHRS, CDR2 YFSETQ. CDR3 protein: CASSWEGEISYNEQFF. The CDR3 DNA is TGCGCCAGCAGCTGGGAGGGGGAGATTTCCTACAATGAGCAGTTCTTC.